A selection of T cell receptor beta chains follows, all from one sample in a study of blood T cell repertoires in COVID-19. Here immunoSEQ multiplex PCR was the method, and the copy in TCRdb shows in-frame clones only, minus some. The table lists around 68,000 clones, 87% of them singletons. The sample consisted of peripheral blood. The origin of the receptors is a man in his fifties or sixties with active COVID-19. CDR3s include the opening cysteine and the closing phenylalanine or tryptophan. The D gene is left open where the match is weak. For some rows the clone size is stated as once, few or many, or as a class when expanded; others skip it.

v_gene: TRBV19
abundance: -
d_gene: -
j_gene: TRBJ2-1
CDR3aa: CASSIAARFVNEQFF
CDR3nt: TGTGCCAGTAGTATAGCGGCTAGATTTGTCAATGAGCAGTTCTTC

v_gene: TRBV19
abundance: -
d_gene: -
j_gene: TRBJ1-2
CDR3aa: CASSRRDYGYTF
CDR3nt: TGTGCCAGTAGCAGGAGGGATTATGGCTACACCTTC

v_gene: TRBV7-3
abundance: -
d_gene: TRBD1
j_gene: TRBJ1-1
CDR3aa: CASSLTTGYRGLEAFF
CDR3nt: TGTGCCAGCAGCTTAACGACGGGGTACAGGGGGCTGGAAGCTTTCTTT

v_gene: TRBV4-3
abundance: -
d_gene: -
j_gene: TRBJ1-1
CDR3aa: CASSQVNSFTEAFF
CDR3nt: TGCGCCAGCAGCCAAGTGAACAGTTTCACTGAAGCTTTCTTT

v_gene: TRBV28
abundance: -
d_gene: -
j_gene: TRBJ1-1
CDR3aa: CASINMARTEAFF
CDR3nt: TGTGCCAGCATTAATATGGCCAGAACAGAAGCTTTCTTT

v_gene: TRBV6-5
abundance: -
d_gene: -
j_gene: TRBJ1-1
CDR3aa: CASRVQRNTEAFF
CDR3nt: TGTGCCAGCAGGGTACAGAGGAACACTGAAGCTTTCTTT

v_gene: TRBV7-9
abundance: -
d_gene: TRBD1
j_gene: TRBJ1-1
CDR3aa: CASSLSRQGNTEAFF
CDR3nt: TGTGCCAGCAGCTTATCTCGACAGGGGAACACTGAAGCTTTCTTT

v_gene: TRBV5-1
abundance: -
d_gene: -
j_gene: TRBJ2-5
CDR3aa: CASSLVGGQETQYF
CDR3nt: TGCGCCAGCAGCTTGGTGGGGGGCCAAGAGACCCAGTACTTC

v_gene: TRBV5-6
abundance: -
d_gene: TRBD2
j_gene: TRBJ2-7
CDR3aa: CASIQGGSYEQYF
CDR3nt: TGTGCCAGCATCCAGGGAGGGTCCTACGAGCAGTACTTC

v_gene: TRBV5-1
abundance: -
d_gene: TRBD1
j_gene: TRBJ2-3
CDR3aa: CASRTGITDTQYF
CDR3nt: TGCGCCAGTCGGACAGGGATCACAGATACGCAGTATTTT

v_gene: TRBV18
abundance: -
d_gene: -
j_gene: TRBJ2-7
CDR3aa: CASSGGTYEQYF
CDR3nt: TGTGCCAGCTCAGGGGGGACCTACGAGCAGTACTTC

v_gene: TRBV29-1
abundance: once
d_gene: -
j_gene: TRBJ1-4
CDR3aa: CSVGGLAGNEKLFF
CDR3nt: TGCAGCGTTGGAGGGCTGGCGGGGAATGAAAAACTGTTTTTT

v_gene: TRBV28
abundance: once
d_gene: TRBD2
j_gene: TRBJ2-3
CDR3aa: CASSPQLAGTDTQYF
CDR3nt: TGTGCCAGCAGTCCTCAACTAGCGGGGACAGATACGCAGTATTTT

v_gene: TRBV7-9
abundance: once
d_gene: TRBD2
j_gene: TRBJ2-1
CDR3aa: CASSPGLGGGEQFF
CDR3nt: TGTGCCAGCAGCCCGGGACTAGGGGGGGGTGAGCAGTTCTTC